This entry lists 10 T cell receptor beta chains sequenced from one sample in a study of vaccination effects on CD4 cells after COVID-19. The antigens for these receptors are not known. TCRdb's table, derived via immunoSEQ multiplex PCR, lists solely in-frame clones and lacks some. The sample lists 25,000 to 35,000 clones; around 67% were seen once. Antigen-specific CD4+ T cell clonotypes were called by their expansion after viral peptide-pool culture in ViraFEST. Culture lasted under 13 days before CD4+ T cell isolation. Either the BNT162b2 or mRNA-1273 vaccine was given to participants in two doses. The material was CD4+ T cells from PBMCs cultured with HCoV-NL63 spike peptides, obtained after COVID-19 vaccination. These receptors all come from a human donor who received a COVID-19 vaccine.

The V and J genes are TRBV5-6 and TRBJ1-6, with a weak D call TRBD1 (6 bases). The CDR3 length is 17 residues. Trimming took 0 bases from V and 5 from J, leaving 15 bases between them. Germline V gives CDR1 SGHDT, CDR2 YYEEEE. DNA for the CDR3: TGTGCCAGCAGCTTGGGCCTAACAGGGAAAGATAATTCACCCCTCCACTTT. Its translation: CASSLGLTGKDNSPLHF.

This rearrangement joins TRBV10-1 to TRBJ1-6; D unclear. The CDR3 runs 13 residues. Germline CDR1 reads WNHNN; CDR2 reads SYGVQD (reference sequence). The V and J ends lost 6 bases and 8 bases respectively, with 11 bases between them. CDR3 in amino acids: CASSRMIDSPLHF. The CDR3, as DNA: TGCGCCAGCAGCCGGATGATAGATTCACCCCTCCACTTT.

The gene calls are TRBV30 and TRBJ1-2; the D is unclear. The CDR3 is 13 residues long. V was pared by 8 bases and J by 2 bases, with 15 bases between. Germline lookup yields CDR1 GTSNPN and CDR2 SVGIG (reference sequence). CDR3 bases: TGTGCCAGCGGGATTGGAGGGAACTATGGCTACACCTTC. It yields the protein CASGIGGNYGYTF.

The sample holds one count of this clone. V and J are TRBV27 and TRBJ1-1, with 11 positions matching TRBD1. J gave up 7 bases and V 1 base, and 8 bases lay outside the gene matches. The germline CDR1 and CDR2 sequences are MNHEY and SMNVEV (reference sequence). The CDR3 runs to 16 residues. The CDR3 region has the DNA TGTGCCAGCAGTTTATATGGACAGGGGGCATCAAGTGAAGCTTTCTTT. It is translated as CASSLYGQGASSEAFF.

The rearrangement joins TRBV18 to TRBJ2-7; D is ambiguous. The germline V and J ends were trimmed by 1 base and 4 bases, with 5 bases remaining between them. This CDR3 is 12 amino acids long. Germline CDR1 and CDR2: KGHSH and LQKENI. The CDR3 loop is CASSPLPYEQYF. CDR3 coding DNA: TGTGCCAGCTCACCACTACCGTACGAGCAGTACTTC.

J is TRBJ2-2 and V is TRBV24-1; D call uncertain. V lost 2 bases and J lost 2, with 5 bases in between. Germline V CDR1 and CDR2: KGHDR, SFDVKD. CDR3 length: 14 amino acids. In DNA form, the CDR3 reads TGTGCCACCAGTGATTCCAGAAACACCGGGGAGCTGTTTTTT. Its translation is CATSDSRNTGELFF.

This clone was detected a few times. The chain carries TRBV11-2 and TRBJ2-3; D uncertain. Trimming cost V 2 bases and J 13 bases, with 19 bases left between them. The CDR3 has 14 amino acids. Germline-derived CDR1 and CDR2 are SGHAT and FQNNGV. The CDR3 spells CASSLFPQVFIKYF. The DNA for the CDR3 is TGTGCCAGCAGCTTATTCCCTCAGGTCTTCATTAAGTATTTT.

The chain links TRBV7-9 to TRBJ1-2; D might be TRBD1 (6 bases). Deletions cut 5 bases from V and 7 bases from J, with 17 bases between. This CDR3 comprises 14 residues. The germline gives CDR1 SEHNR, CDR2 FQNEAQ (reference sequence). CDR3 sequence: CASSKGGALGGYTF. CDR3 DNA: TGTGCCAGCAGCAAGGGGGGCGCCTTGGGTGGCTACACCTTC. The variable domain in full, completed from reference TRBV7-9 and TRBJ1-2, reads DTGVSQNPRHKITKRGQNVTFRCDPISEHNRLYWYRQTLGQGPEFLTYFQNEAQLEKSRLLSDRFSAERPKGSFSTLEIQRTEQGDSAMYLCASSKGGALGGYTFGSGTRLTVV.

The chain recombines TRBV30 with TRBJ2-5; TRBD2 matches at 7 bases. From germline, CDR1 is GTSNPN and CDR2 SVGIG (reference sequence). After removal of 4 bases from V and 6 bases from J, the junction contained 5 bases not matched to a gene. The CDR3 consists of 12 residues. The CDR3 DNA sequence: TGTGCCTGGACCCCCGGGAGGCAGACCCAGTACTTC. Residues: CAWTPGRQTQYF.

Only one count was recorded for this clone. This chain joins TRBV4-1 and TRBJ2-3; D unresolved. Per the germline V gene, CDR1 is MGHRA and CDR2 is YSYEKL. The germline V and J ends were trimmed by 0 bases and 6 bases, with 13 bases remaining between them. The CDR3 spans 15 residues. The CDR3 reads CASSQDRTFWDTQYF. CDR3 nucleotides: TGCGCCAGCAGCCAAGATCGTACTTTTTGGGATACGCAGTATTTT.